Included here is one TCR beta chain sequence, with context. The CDR3 extends over 14 amino acids. Trimming removed 5 bases from V and 5 bases from J; junction bases left unmatched: 6. The germline V gene encodes CDR1 LNHDA and CDR2 SQIVND (reference sequence). The record originates from a study of control samples from healthy donors and cancer patients. Profiling relied on immunoSEQ multiplex PCR, and the TCRdb table lists in-frame clones only, not all of them. This sample yields fewer than 30,000 clones, of which 65% to 90% are seen a single time; 6.7% belongs to the top ten. The chain uses TRBV19 and TRBJ2-7; 10 bases are a match to TRBD1. Sequenced material: PBMCs. The sequence came from a woman in her sixties with head and neck cancer. The CDR3 is CASSSGTGANEQYF. The CDR3 DNA reads TGTGCCAGTAGTTCGGGGACAGGGGCTAACGAGCAGTACTTC.